Following are 27 T cell receptor beta chains from one sample sequenced in a study of blood T cell repertoires in COVID-19. TCRdb keeps only in-frame clones here, not all; method: immunoSEQ multiplex PCR. The data show fewer than 95,000 clones, 80% to 90% seen once. Specimen: peripheral blood. These receptor sequences come from a man aged 45 to 65 with acute or convalescent COVID-19.

The chain joins TRBV11-1 to TRBJ1-3, with unresolved D. Germline values: CDR1 SGHAT, CDR2 FQDESV (reference sequence). This CDR3 has 14 residues. The V end lost 2 bases, the J end lost 0 bases, and 5 bases lay between the germline ends. Written as DNA, the CDR3 is TGTGCCAGCAGCTTATCCAACTCTGGAAACACCATATATTTT. Translated: CASSLSNSGNTIYF.

The rearrangement uses TRBV6-2 or TRBV6-3 and TRBJ2-2, with 8 bases identical to TRBD2. Germline V gene lookup returns CDR1 MNHEY and CDR2 SVGEGT. The trim removed 0 bases at V and 3 bases at J, leaving 0 bases unmatched. The CDR3 has 15 amino acids. CDR3 sequence (DNA): TGTGCCAGCAGTTACTCACTAGCGGACACCGGGGAGCTGTTTTTT. Its protein product is CASSYSLADTGELFF.

The chain combines TRBV24-1 with TRBJ1-2; tentatively, D is TRBD1 (6 bases). The V gene's germline CDR1 is KGHDR and CDR2 SFDVKD. V gave up 4 bases and J gave up 8 bases, with 19 bases separating them. The CDR3 totals 15 residues. As DNA, the CDR3 is TGTGCCACCAGTGACACCAATACAGGGATAGGAGGCTACACCTTC. Its translation is CATSDTNTGIGGYTF.

The chain recombines TRBV27 with TRBJ1-2; 12 nucleotides align to TRBD1. Germline loops: CDR1 MNHEY, CDR2 SMNVEV (reference sequence). Trimming at V came to 10 bases and at J to 3 bases, leaving 9 bases not matched to a gene. The CDR3 spans 15 residues. The CDR3 region is CATRDRGLLDYGYTF. The CDR3 region has the DNA TGTGCCACCCGGGACAGGGGGCTTTTGGACTATGGCTACACCTTC.

The genes are TRBV5-1 and TRBJ2-3; D not resolved. The CDR3 spans 16 residues. Germline V gives CDR1 SGHRS, CDR2 YFSETQ. The V gene lost 0 bases and the J gene lost 2 bases, with 13 bases spanning the gap. Here the CDR3 DNA reads TGCGCCAGCAGCTTGGCCGGTGCAGGCCCCACAGATACGCAGTATTTT. Amino acid sequence: CASSLAGAGPTDTQYF.

The chain couples TRBV5-1 to TRBJ2-5, with D possibly TRBD2 on 6 matching bases. In germline, CDR1 is SGHRS, CDR2 YFSETQ. This CDR3 comprises 14 residues. The V end was cut by 7 bases, the J end by 4 bases, with 17 bases between. The CDR3 spells CASPRDRRGETQYF. The CDR3 DNA sequence: TGCGCCAGCCCCCGAGATAGGCGGGGAGAGACCCAGTACTTC.

The chain couples TRBV3-1 (or the pseudogene TRBV3-2) to TRBJ1-2; D uncertain. V was trimmed by 3 bases and J by 4 bases, leaving 12 bases between them. This CDR3 has 14 residues. The germline V gene encodes CDR1 LGHDT and CDR2 YNNKEL (reference sequence). CDR3 loop: CASSHREHGYGYTF. In DNA form, the CDR3 reads TGTGCCAGCAGCCACCGGGAGCACGGCTATGGCTACACCTTC.

This rearrangement joins TRBV7-2 to TRBJ2-7; D call uncertain. CDR3 length equals 13 residues. Germline V CDR1 and CDR2: SGHTA, FQGNSA. The V end lost 4 bases, the J end lost 0 bases, and 7 bases lay between the germline ends. The DNA for the CDR3 is TGTGCCAGCAGCTCACAGCCCTCCTACGAGCAGTACTTC. Residues: CASSSQPSYEQYF.

The chain carries TRBV7-8 and TRBJ2-5; tentatively, D is TRBD1 (6 bases). V was trimmed by 5 bases and J by 4 bases, leaving 11 bases between them. The CDR3 contains 13 residues. The germline gives CDR1 SGHVS, CDR2 FQNEAQ. The CDR3 DNA follows: TGTGCCAGCAGCGCGATAGGGGGAGAGACCCAGTACTTC. This encodes CASSAIGGETQYF.

The chain uses TRBV27 and TRBJ1-2; D remains unclear. The CDR3 is 14 residues long. Germline V CDR1 and CDR2: MNHEY, SMNVEV (reference sequence). Trimming removed 5 bases at V and 8 bases at J, with 18 bases between. As DNA, the CDR3 is TGTGCCAGCAGTCCTGATACACCCCCGTGGGGCTACACCTTC. The encoded protein is CASSPDTPPWGYTF.

The J gene is TRBJ2-2, the V gene TRBV7-2; 10 positions agree with TRBD2. Trimming cost V 5 bases and J 7 bases; bases outside gene matches: 13. CDR1 SGHTA and CDR2 FQGNSA come from the germline V gene. The CDR3 spans 17 residues. The chain's CDR3 is CASSPRRVAGGGGELFF. The CDR3 nucleotides are TGTGCCAGCAGCCCCCGGAGGGTAGCGGGGGGCGGCGGGGAGCTGTTTTTT.

Only a few counts were recorded for this clone. The V call is TRBV5-4, the J call TRBJ1-2; TRBD1 matches 10 bases. After removal of 4 bases from V and 7 bases from J, the junction contained 4 bases not matched to a gene. The CDR3 consists of 13 residues. Per germline, CDR1 SGHNT and CDR2 YYREEE (reference sequence). As DNA, the CDR3 is TGTGCCAGCAGCGGGACAGGGGTGGGTGGCTACACCTTC. It codes for CASSGTGVGGYTF.

V usage is TRBV30 and J usage is TRBJ1-4; D possibly corresponds to TRBD1 (5 bases). V dropped 3 bases and J dropped 4 bases, with 9 bases sitting between them. This CDR3 has 13 amino acids. Germline CDR1 GTSNPN, CDR2 SVGIG (reference sequence). The CDR3 sequence: CAWRGGNNEKLFF. Written as DNA, the CDR3 is TGTGCCTGGAGGGGGGGGAATAATGAAAAACTGTTTTTT.

This chain uses TRBV6-5 with TRBJ1-2; tentatively, D is TRBD1 (5 bases). The germline gives CDR1 MNHEY, CDR2 SVGAGI. Trimming cost V 5 bases and J 6 bases, with 13 bases left between them. The CDR3 has 13 residues. The CDR3 sequence: CASSRKGSDGYTF. In DNA form, the CDR3 reads TGTGCCAGCAGTCGAAAGGGGTCGGATGGCTACACCTTC.

The V and J genes are TRBV5-1 and TRBJ1-1, with no clear D. Between the trimmed V and J ends, which lost 2 bases and 4 bases, there was a span of 9 bases. Germline-derived CDR1 and CDR2 are SGHRS and YFSETQ. The CDR3 is 13 amino acids. The CDR3 DNA reads as TGCGCCAGCAGCTTATCTTTATCCACTGAAGCTTTCTTT. It codes for CASSLSLSTEAFF.

The rearrangement joins TRBV27 to TRBJ2-3, with 7 bases identical to TRBD2. This CDR3 is built from 15 residues. J was trimmed by 0 bases and V by 3 bases; bases with no gene match: 3. Germline CDR1 and CDR2: MNHEY and SMNVEV (reference sequence). DNA for the CDR3: TGTGCCAGCAGTTTTCTGGGGGGGAGCACAGATACGCAGTATTTT. It encodes CASSFLGGSTDTQYF.

The rearrangement links TRBV4-1 to TRBJ2-3; possible D gene TRBD2, 5 bases. CDR1 MGHRA and CDR2 YSYEKL come from the germline V gene. V lost 2 bases and J 0 bases, leaving 12 bases between the germline ends. This CDR3 is built from 16 residues. CDR3 bases: TGCGCCAGCAGCCAAACCGACGGACTTAGCACAGATACGCAGTATTTT. Its protein is CASSQTDGLSTDTQYF.

The rearrangement links TRBV3-1 (or the pseudogene TRBV3-2) to TRBJ1-1; D gene unclear. The CDR3 contains 14 residues. Trimming removed 1 base from V and 1 base from J, with 7 bases in between. Germline lookup yields CDR1 LGHDT and CDR2 YNNKEL (reference sequence). The CDR3 coding sequence is TGTGCCAGCAGCCAAGCTAGCTGGAACACTGAAGCTTTCTTT. It specifies CASSQASWNTEAFF.

V gene TRBV6-6 combines with J gene TRBJ2-1; D remains unclear. The V end lost 2 bases, the J end lost 1 base, and 9 bases lay between the germline ends. The V gene's germline CDR1 is MNHNY and CDR2 SVGAGI (reference sequence). This CDR3 has 15 residues. This CDR3 is CASSYNNPSYNEQFF. DNA for the CDR3: TGTGCCAGCAGTTACAATAATCCGTCCTACAATGAGCAGTTCTTC.

The chain joins TRBV6-5 to TRBJ1-5; D ambiguous. Trimming cost V 8 bases and J 1 base, with 12 bases left between them. Germline V gives CDR1 MNHEY, CDR2 SVGAGI. CDR3 length: 14 residues. The CDR3 DNA sequence: TGTGCCAGCGCTGGCAGTACGAGCAATCAGCCCCAGCATTTT. Its translation: CASAGSTSNQPQHF.

The gene calls are TRBV10-1 and TRBJ2-5, with D possibly being TRBD2 (7 bases). With 9 bases removed from V and 1 base from J, the gap between germline ends came to 15 bases. Per germline, CDR1 WNHNN and CDR2 SYGVQD (reference sequence). There are 14 residues in the CDR3. CDR3 bases: TGCGCCAGTGACTTGGGGGGGGCCCAAGAGACCCAGTACTTC. Amino acid sequence: CASDLGGAQETQYF.

The rearrangement uses TRBV19 and TRBJ2-6; possibly TRBD1 for D (6 bases). Between the trimmed V and J ends, which lost 10 bases and 0 bases, there was a span of 16 bases. The CDR3 is 16 residues long. Germline CDR1 reads LNHDA; CDR2 reads SQIVND (reference sequence). The CDR3 DNA is TGTGCCACCGCCGGGACACCCCTCTCTGGGGCCAACGTCCTGACTTTC. Protein sequence: CATAGTPLSGANVLTF.

The gene calls are TRBV3-1 (or the pseudogene TRBV3-2) and TRBJ2-4, with TRBD2 matching 8 bases. The CDR3 is 15 residues long. Looked up from germline, CDR1 is LGHDT and CDR2 is YNNKEL (reference sequence). The trim removed 3 bases at V and 0 bases at J, leaving 1 base unmatched. The CDR3: CASSHSGTAKNIQYF. The CDR3 DNA is TGTGCCAGCAGCCATAGCGGGACAGCCAAAAACATTCAGTACTTC.

The chain carries TRBV20-1 and TRBJ1-2; TRBD1 agrees at 7 bases. Trimming removed 3 bases from V and 5 bases from J; junction bases left unmatched: 9. The CDR3 extends over 14 amino acids. Germline lookup yields CDR1 DFQATT and CDR2 SNEGSKA (reference sequence). The CDR3 DNA reads as TGCAGTGCTAGTGCGACCGGGACAGCTTATGGCTACACCTTC. This encodes CSASATGTAYGYTF.

The V call is TRBV7-2, the J call TRBJ2-3; 8 bases map to TRBD2. V shed 5 bases, J shed 4 bases, and the junction held 11 bases outside the gene matches. The CDR3 is 16 amino acids. The germline V gene encodes CDR1 SGHTA and CDR2 FQGNSA. In nucleotides, the CDR3 is TGTGCCAGCAGCCTAACGTTCGGGGGGGCCCCAGATACGCAGTATTTT. Translating gives CASSLTFGGAPDTQYF.

This clone was recorded a few times. The chain uses TRBV3-1 (or the pseudogene TRBV3-2) and TRBJ1-2, with 7 bases that match TRBD1. This CDR3 spans 14 amino acids. CDR1 and CDR2 (germline): LGHDT, YNNKEL (reference sequence). The V segment lost 0 bases and the J segment 8 bases; nucleotides outside the gene matches: 6. CDR3 in amino acids: CASSQDWRGQGYTF. DNA of the CDR3: TGTGCCAGCAGCCAAGATTGGCGGGGACAGGGCTACACCTTC.

The V and J genes are TRBV7-2 and TRBJ1-2; 8 bases map to TRBD1. From germline, CDR1 is SGHTA and CDR2 FQGNSA. This CDR3 has 16 residues. V shed 2 bases, J shed 4 bases, and the junction held 9 bases outside the gene matches. The CDR3 is CASSLQVAGGVYGYTF. The CDR3 DNA sequence: TGTGCCAGCAGCTTACAAGTGGCAGGGGGCGTCTATGGCTACACCTTC.